Described below is a single T cell receptor (beta chain) sequence and its context. Its antigen has not been determined. Base qualities are not recorded, but no much larger clone differs from it by a single base. These data originate in a study of blood T cells in healthy people across ages (dated by TCRdb to about 2015). Regarding the research as a whole: In model experiments, roughly one uniquely barcoded TCR beta cDNA molecule per two T cells was captured by template switching. To avoid experimental bias, donors of different ages were spread randomly across the sequencing lanes. Donors were grouped into four age groups: young (average approximately 15 years), middle-aged (39), aged (around 66) and long-lived (around 80). The study measured age-related changes in TCR beta repertoire diversity using deep sequencing normalized with unique cDNA molecular identifiers. Using the same blood draw, the study looked at two additional independent replicas of 1 million unique cDNA reads for two donors, one aged 18 to 30 and the other aged 80 or older.

Systemically healthy Caucasian individuals from Russia, 35 to 50 in total and aged roughly 6 to 100 years, were included as donors. About 9.6 milliliters of peripheral blood were collected from each donor into EDTA-treated Vacutainer tubes. Ficoll-Paque density-gradient centrifugation was used to isolate PBMCs, with at least 6.5 million per sample. Total RNA, at least 6 micrograms per sample, was extracted from PBMCs with Trizol reagent. For every donor, an aliquot of PBMCs went through flow cytometry to measure the percentages of naive CD45RAhigh/CD27high T cells. Libraries were made using 5' RACE. Instrument on record: Illumina HiSeq 2500. A second PCR of roughly 6 to 12 cycles was run with a J-beta primer mix and a sample-barcoded 5' primer. A unique molecular identifier was introduced onto each TCR beta cDNA molecule by a template-switch 5' adaptor carrying 12 random nucleotides. Each sample yielded at least 2.5 million CDR3-containing paired-end reads. The Mint cDNA synthesis kit, primed by a TRBC-specific oligonucleotide, was used to synthesize first-strand cDNA from all RNA. Following uracil-DNA glycosylase treatment, all cDNA underwent a first 18-cycle PCR with the universal primers M1SS and BC2_uni_R. As for the original processing: For normalization, 1 million high-quality reads, each with a distinct molecular identifier, were randomly selected from each sample. Instead of being binned into consensus sequences, reads that shared molecular identifiers were thrown out. CDR3 identification, clonotype clustering and error correction used MiTCR with a Q25 quality threshold and the strictest error-elimination algorithm. A nonparametric unseen species model with Euler transformation was used to estimate a lower bound on total TCR beta diversity. Through fastp at Q25 and MiXCR, TCRdb rebuilt clones from the public reads, retaining in-frame beta chains. Each entry merges the rows of one CDR3 protein and shows their most common DNA and genes. The V and J calls here are based on TCRdb, not the publication. The sample table holds 1.5 million to 2 million distinct CDR3 sequences, of which roughly 52% were seen once. The top ten clones comprise over 2% of the sample.

What the research found in general, with its limitations: Total diversity estimates from one million sequenced T cells were considered lower bounds and underestimates. As age increased, observed TCR beta diversity per million T cells dropped in a roughly linear way, and a significant reduction was already evident by age 40. Because profiling used bulk unsorted PBMCs, naive and antigen-experienced compartments could not be compared conclusively. A strong correlation was found between observed TCR beta diversity and the percentage of naive T cells measured by flow cytometry. Because donor CMV infection status was unknown, age-related changes in expanded clonotypes were potentially confounded. Compared with the aged group, the long-lived group had more naive CD4+ T cells, fewer expanded clones and increased TCR diversity, a pattern suggesting age selection.

The sample taken for sequencing was blood. This TCR was sampled from a woman aged 40 to 50 in good health.

The CDR3 is CSAQPGGRTNEQFF. The DNA sequence follows: TGCAGTGCCCAACCGGGGGGGCGCACGAATGAGCAGTTCTTC. The sequence joins TRBV20-1 to TRBJ2-1, with 8 middle bases fitting TRBD2. Including the terminal cysteine and phenylalanine, the CDR3 comprises 14 residues. Kept here is only the CDR3 DNA, which spans 42 bases and is read in frame from base 1. Here V drops 6 bases and J drops 7 bases, and the junction holds 11 bases not matched to any gene. Taken from the germline V gene (reference sequence), the CDR1 and CDR2 loops are DFQATT and SNEGSKA.